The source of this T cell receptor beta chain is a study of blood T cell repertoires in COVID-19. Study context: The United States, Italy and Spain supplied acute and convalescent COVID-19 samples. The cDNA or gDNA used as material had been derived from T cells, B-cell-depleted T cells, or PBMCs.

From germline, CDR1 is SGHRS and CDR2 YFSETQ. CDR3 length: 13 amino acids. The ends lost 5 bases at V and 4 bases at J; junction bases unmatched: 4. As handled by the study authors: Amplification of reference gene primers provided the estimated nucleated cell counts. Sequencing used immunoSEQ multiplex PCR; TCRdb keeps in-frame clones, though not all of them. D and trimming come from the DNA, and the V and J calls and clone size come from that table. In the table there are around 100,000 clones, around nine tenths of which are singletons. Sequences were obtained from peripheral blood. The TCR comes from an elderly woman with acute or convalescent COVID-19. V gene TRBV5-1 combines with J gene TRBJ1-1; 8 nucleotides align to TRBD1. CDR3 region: CASSSTGGTEAFF. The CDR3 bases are TGCGCCAGCAGTTCTACAGGGGGCACTGAAGCTTTCTTT.